This TCR beta chain was captured by sequencing in a study of spatial heterogeneity in lung cancer. Points on this clonotype: What it binds is not known.

Notes on the study in general: Ubiquitous, expanded tumor-derived TCRs were more frequently observed in blood at resection than at follow-up.

This CDR3 comprises 16 residues. The ends were cut back, 2 bases at V and 3 bases at J, with 13 bases in the middle. CDR1 and CDR2 (germline): SEHNR, FQNEAQ (reference sequence). Unique molecular identifiers, one per molecule, were present on every TCR cDNA molecule. TCRdb redid the calling of the 5' RACE reads with MiXCR, one entry per CDR3 protein. Of about 90,000 distinct CDR3 sequences detected, roughly 8.7% appear once; the ten largest clones hold less than 9%. Time point in this sample: sample taken at primary tumor resection. Unsorted samples of tumor, nontumor lung or frozen PBMC had their whole RNA sequenced. The donor population consisted of some 67 patients with untreated, early-stage non-small cell lung cancer.

This sample comprised PBMCs, obtained at surgery. The chain is built from TRBV7-9 and TRBJ2-2; D is perhaps TRBD1 (5 bases). The source is a male donor with early-stage non-small cell lung cancer. Here the CDR3 reads CASSLPSLGHTGELFF. The DNA of the CDR3 is TGTGCCAGCAGCTTACCCTCCCTGGGGCACACCGGGGAGCTGTTTTTT.